What follows describes a single T cell receptor (beta chain). Its antigen is unknown. Presence of unique molecular identifiers characterized the TCR beta cDNA libraries. T cells, roughly 1 to 10 million of them, yielded hundreds of thousands of cDNA molecules. TCRdb reprocessed the PCR reads via MiXCR and lists one record per CDR3 protein. The sample records approximately 360,000 distinct CDR3 sequences, less than 35% being singletons. The V end was cut by 3 bases, the J end by 6 bases, with 7 bases between. The CDR3 covers 12 residues. This specimen comes from a study of post-analysis software for immune sequencing data. Looking at the study overall: As for disease course, relapsing-remitting, secondary progressive and progressive-relapsing multiple sclerosis were all included. Overall study results and limits: Normalized Chao1 diversity in multiple sclerosis patients fell significantly below that of controls. Same-batch samples co-clustered strongly by F measure. Higher frequency in patients than in controls was seen for roughly five TRBV segments, with TRBV5-6, TRBV5-1 and TRBV20-1 among them.

V gene TRBV12-3 or TRBV12-4 combines with J gene TRBJ2-3; D not resolved. The sequence was obtained from a girl between 10 and 17 years old with multiple sclerosis. Sequencing was performed on blood. CDR3 nucleotide sequence: TGTGCCAGCAGTTTCGGTTCGGATACGCAGTATTTT. Translating gives CASSFGSDTQYF.